The clone carrying this T cell receptor beta chain was observed many times. Antigen specificity is unknown. Specified treatment: PENTA 11 planned treatment interruption arm or continuous ART arm. CDR1 and CDR2 from the germline V gene are SGHNT and YENEEA. The germline V and J ends were trimmed by 8 bases and 5 bases, with 13 bases remaining between them. CDR3 size: 13 residues. The data derive from a study of HIV-infected children after antiretroviral therapy interruption. Turning to the study itself: Four children interrupted treatment; four stayed on continuous treatment. Recorded EBV and CMV exposure existed for most children.

Study-level points and caveats: Naive CD4+ Gini coefficient rose by interruption end, suggesting clonal expansion. The CD45RA+ naive sort may contain some EMRA or stem memory cells.

Unique molecular identifiers were included in an RNA-based 3' RACE TCR library. One entry per CDR3 protein, called by TCRdb with MiXCR from the 3' RACE reads. This table has 35,000 to 50,000 distinct CDR3 sequences, 5% to 8% appearing once. This sequence joins TRBV11-3 and TRBJ2-1; possibly TRBD1 for D (6 bases). This TCR was recovered from a pool of human donors with HIV. Sequenced material: CD45RA+ CD4+ T cells from PBMCs, pooled from several time points, taken from a donor given antiretroviral therapy, either interrupted or continuous. Subset defined: naive CD4+ CD45RA+ CD45RO- T cells. The CDR3 sequence: CASGPGTHNEQFF. CDR3 nucleotides: TGTGCCAGCGGTCCCGGGACACACAATGAGCAGTTCTTC.